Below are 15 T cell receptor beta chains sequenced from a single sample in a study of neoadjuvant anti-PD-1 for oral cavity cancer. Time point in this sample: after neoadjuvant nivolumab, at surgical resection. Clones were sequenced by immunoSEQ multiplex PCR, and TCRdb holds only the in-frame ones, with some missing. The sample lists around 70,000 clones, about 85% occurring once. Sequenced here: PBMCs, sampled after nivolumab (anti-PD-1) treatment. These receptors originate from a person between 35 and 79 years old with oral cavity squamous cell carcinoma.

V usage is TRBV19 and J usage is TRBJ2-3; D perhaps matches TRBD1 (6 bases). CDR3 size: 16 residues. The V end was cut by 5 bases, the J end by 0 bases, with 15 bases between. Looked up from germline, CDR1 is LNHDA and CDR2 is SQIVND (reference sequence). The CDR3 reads CASSFLQGRSTDTQYF. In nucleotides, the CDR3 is TGTGCCAGTAGTTTCCTACAGGGCCGGAGCACAGATACGCAGTATTTT.

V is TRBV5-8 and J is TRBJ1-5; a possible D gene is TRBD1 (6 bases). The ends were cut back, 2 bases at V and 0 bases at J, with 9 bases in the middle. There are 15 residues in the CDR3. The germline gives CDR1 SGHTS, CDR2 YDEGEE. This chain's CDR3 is CASSFEGDSNQPQHF. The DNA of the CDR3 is TGTGCCAGCAGCTTCGAGGGGGATAGCAATCAGCCCCAGCATTTT.

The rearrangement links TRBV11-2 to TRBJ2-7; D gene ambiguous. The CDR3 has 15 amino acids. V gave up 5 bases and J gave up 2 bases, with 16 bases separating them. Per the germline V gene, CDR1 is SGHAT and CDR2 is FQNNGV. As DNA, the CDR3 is TGTGCCAGCAGCGCCCTTGGTGATCGAACCTACGAGCAGTACTTC. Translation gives CASSALGDRTYEQYF.

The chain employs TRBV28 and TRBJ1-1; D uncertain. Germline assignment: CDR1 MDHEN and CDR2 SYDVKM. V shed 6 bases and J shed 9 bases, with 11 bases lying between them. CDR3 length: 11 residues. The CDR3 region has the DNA TGTGCCAGCAGGACGGACGACAAAGCTTTCTTT. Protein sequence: CASRTDDKAFF. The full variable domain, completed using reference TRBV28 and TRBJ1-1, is DVKVTQSSRYLVKRTGEKVFLECVQDMDHENMFWYRQDPGLGLRLIYFSYDVKMKEKGDIPEGYSVSREKKERFSLILESASTNQTSMYLCASRTDDKAFFGQGTRLTVV.

DNA for the CDR3: TGTGCCAGCAGTGAAGCGCTACCGAAGAGACGAAGTAGCACAGATACGCAGTATTTT. The encoded protein is CASSEALPKRRSSTDTQYF. The rearrangement links TRBV6-1 to TRBJ2-3; D is ambiguous. The V end was cut by 0 bases, the J end by 0 bases, with 19 bases between. CDR3 length: 19 amino acids. Germline V gene sequence: CDR1 MNHNS, CDR2 SASEGT.

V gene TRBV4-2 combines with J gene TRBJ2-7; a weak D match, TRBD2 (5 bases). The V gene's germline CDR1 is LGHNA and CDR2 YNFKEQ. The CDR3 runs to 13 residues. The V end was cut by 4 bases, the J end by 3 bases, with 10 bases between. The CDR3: CASSLEEFYEQYF. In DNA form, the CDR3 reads TGTGCCAGCAGCCTGGAGGAATTCTACGAGCAGTACTTC.

The chain's CDR3 is CAWSVPGELFF. Written as DNA, the CDR3 is TGTGCCTGGAGTGTGCCCGGGGAGCTGTTTTTT. The chain recombines TRBV30 with TRBJ2-2; D is unclear. With 0 bases removed from V and 6 bases from J, the gap between germline ends came to 2 bases. This CDR3 is 11 amino acids long. Germline loops: CDR1 GTSNPN, CDR2 SVGIG (reference sequence).

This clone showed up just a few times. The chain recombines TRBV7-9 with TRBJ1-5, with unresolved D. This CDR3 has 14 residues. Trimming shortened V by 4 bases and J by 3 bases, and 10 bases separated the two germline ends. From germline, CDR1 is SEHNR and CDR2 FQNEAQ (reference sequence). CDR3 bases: TGTGCCAGCAGCTCCATTTCAGACAATCAGCCCCAGCATTTT. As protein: CASSSISDNQPQHF.

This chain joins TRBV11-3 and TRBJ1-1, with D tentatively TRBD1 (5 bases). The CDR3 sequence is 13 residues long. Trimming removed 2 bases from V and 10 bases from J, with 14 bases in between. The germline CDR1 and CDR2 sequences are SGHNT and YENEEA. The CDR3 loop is CASSLRSGVAAFF. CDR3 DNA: TGTGCCAGCAGCTTACGGTCGGGGGTTGCAGCTTTCTTT.

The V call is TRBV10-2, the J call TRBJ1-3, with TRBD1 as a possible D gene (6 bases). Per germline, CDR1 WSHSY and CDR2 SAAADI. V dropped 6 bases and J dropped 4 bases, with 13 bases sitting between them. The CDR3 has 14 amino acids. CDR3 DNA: TGCGCCAGCAGGGATACAGGGAAAGGAAACACCATATATTTT. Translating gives CASRDTGKGNTIYF.

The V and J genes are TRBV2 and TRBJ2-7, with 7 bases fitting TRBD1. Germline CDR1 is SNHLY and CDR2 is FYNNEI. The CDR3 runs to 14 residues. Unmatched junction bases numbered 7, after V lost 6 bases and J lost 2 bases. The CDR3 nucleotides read TGTGCCAGCAGCCCGGGACAGAAAACCTACGAGCAGTACTTC. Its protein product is CASSPGQKTYEQYF.

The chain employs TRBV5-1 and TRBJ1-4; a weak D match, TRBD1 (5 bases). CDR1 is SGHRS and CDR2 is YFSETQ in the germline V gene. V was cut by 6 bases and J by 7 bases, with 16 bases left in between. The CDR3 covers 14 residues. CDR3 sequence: CASKQAVSGEKLFF. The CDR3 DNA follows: TGCGCCAGCAAACAGGCAGTAAGCGGTGAAAAACTGTTTTTT.

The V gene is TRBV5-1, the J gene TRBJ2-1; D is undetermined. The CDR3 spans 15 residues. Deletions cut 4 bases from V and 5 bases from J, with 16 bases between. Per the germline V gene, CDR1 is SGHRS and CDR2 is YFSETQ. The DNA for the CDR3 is TGCGCCAGCAGCCCAGTACACGGCAATCACAATGAGCAGTTCTTC. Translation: CASSPVHGNHNEQFF. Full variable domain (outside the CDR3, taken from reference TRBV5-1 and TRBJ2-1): KAGVTQTPRYLIKTRGQQVTLSCSPISGHRSVSWYQQTPGQGLQFLFEYFSETQRNKGNFPGRFSGRQFSNSRSEMNVSTLELGDSALYLCASSPVHGNHNEQFFGPGTRLTVL.

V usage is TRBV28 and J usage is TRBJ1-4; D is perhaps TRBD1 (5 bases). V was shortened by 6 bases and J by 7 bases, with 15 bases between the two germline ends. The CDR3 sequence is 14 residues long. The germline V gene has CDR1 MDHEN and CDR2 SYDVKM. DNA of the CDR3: TGTGCCAGCAGGTTGTCAGGGAGGGTTGAAAAACTGTTTTTT. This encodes CASRLSGRVEKLFF.

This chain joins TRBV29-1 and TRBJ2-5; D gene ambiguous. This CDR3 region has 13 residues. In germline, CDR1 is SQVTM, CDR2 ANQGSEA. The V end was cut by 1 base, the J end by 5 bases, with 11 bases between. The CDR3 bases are TGCAGCGTTGAAGGCTTTACCCACGAGACCCAGTACTTC. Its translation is CSVEGFTHETQYF.